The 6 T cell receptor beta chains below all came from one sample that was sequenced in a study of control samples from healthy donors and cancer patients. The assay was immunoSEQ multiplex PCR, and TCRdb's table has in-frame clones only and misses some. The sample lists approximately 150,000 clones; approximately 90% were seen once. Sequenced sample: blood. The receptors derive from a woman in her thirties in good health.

The CDR3 region is CASTAGGSHSYNEQFF. The CDR3 DNA sequence: TGTGCCAGCACCGCTGGCGGGAGCCACTCCTACAATGAGCAGTTCTTC. The chain combines TRBV9 with TRBJ2-1; 7 bases are a match to TRBD2. V lost 6 bases and J lost 0; bases outside the gene matches: 9. Germline V lookup: CDR1 SGDLS, CDR2 YYNGEE. The CDR3 has 16 residues.

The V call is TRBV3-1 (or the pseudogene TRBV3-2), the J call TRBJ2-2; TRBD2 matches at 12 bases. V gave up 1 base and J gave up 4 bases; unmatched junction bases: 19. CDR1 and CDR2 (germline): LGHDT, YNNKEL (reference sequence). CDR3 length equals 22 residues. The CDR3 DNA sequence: TGTGCCAGCAGCCAAGGGTCCTGGGCTAGCGGGAGGGCCCTGTTTGGCACCGGGGAGCTGTTTTTT. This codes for CASSQGSWASGRALFGTGELFF.

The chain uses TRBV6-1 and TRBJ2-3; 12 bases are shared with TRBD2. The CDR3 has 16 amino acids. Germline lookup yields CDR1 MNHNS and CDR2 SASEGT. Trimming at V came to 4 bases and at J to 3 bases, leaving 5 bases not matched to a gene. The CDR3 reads CASSARLAGVTDTQYF. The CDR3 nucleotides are TGTGCCAGCAGTGCGAGACTAGCGGGAGTGACAGATACGCAGTATTTT.

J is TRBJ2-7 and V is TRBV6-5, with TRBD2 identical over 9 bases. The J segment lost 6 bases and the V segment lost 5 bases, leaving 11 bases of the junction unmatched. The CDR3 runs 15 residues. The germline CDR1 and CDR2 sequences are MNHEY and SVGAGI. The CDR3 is CASSHRGTSPAEQYF. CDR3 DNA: TGTGCCAGCAGTCATCGGGGGACTAGCCCCGCCGAGCAGTACTTC.

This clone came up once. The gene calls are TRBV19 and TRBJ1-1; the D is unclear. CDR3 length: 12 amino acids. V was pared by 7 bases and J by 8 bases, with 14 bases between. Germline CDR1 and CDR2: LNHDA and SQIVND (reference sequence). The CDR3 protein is CASKRREGEAFF. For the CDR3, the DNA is TGTGCCAGTAAAAGGAGGGAGGGAGAAGCTTTCTTT.

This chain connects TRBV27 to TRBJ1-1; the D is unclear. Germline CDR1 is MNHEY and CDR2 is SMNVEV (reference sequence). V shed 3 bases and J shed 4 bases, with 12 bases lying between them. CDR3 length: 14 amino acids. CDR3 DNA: TGTGCCAGCAGTTTGTCAGTGACCTTCACTGAAGCTTTCTTT. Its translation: CASSLSVTFTEAFF.